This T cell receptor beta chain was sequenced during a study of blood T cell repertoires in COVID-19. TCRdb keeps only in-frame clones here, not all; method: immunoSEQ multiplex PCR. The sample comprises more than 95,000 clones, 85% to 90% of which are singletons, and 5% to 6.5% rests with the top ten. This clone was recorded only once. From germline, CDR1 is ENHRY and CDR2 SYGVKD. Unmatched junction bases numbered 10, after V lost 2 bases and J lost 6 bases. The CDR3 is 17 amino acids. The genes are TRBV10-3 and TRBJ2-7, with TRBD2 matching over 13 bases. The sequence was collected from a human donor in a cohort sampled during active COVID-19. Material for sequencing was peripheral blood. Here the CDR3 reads CAISERVLTSGRPEQYF. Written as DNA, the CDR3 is TGTGCCATCAGTGAGAGGGTTTTGACTAGCGGGAGGCCCGAGCAGTACTTC.